This is a list of T cell receptor beta chains from one sample in a study of blood T cell repertoires in COVID-19. The assay was immunoSEQ multiplex PCR, and TCRdb's table has in-frame clones only and misses some. The sample records about 130,000 clones, roughly 72% being singletons. What was sequenced was peripheral blood. The receptors come from a man in his fifties or sixties with acute or convalescent COVID-19. Each CDR3 is given with its conserved first and last residue. The D gene is left open where the match is weak. Rows give clone size only sometimes, using once, few, many, or a class for an expanded clone.

cdr3_length: 14
d_call: TRBD2
clone_size: .
v_call: TRBV2
j_call: TRBJ2-1
cdr3_aa: CASTRAGGTGEQFF
cdr3_nt: TGTGCCAGCACCCGAGCGGGAGGGACAGGTGAGCAGTTCTTC

cdr3_length: 16
d_call: .
clone_size: .
v_call: TRBV7-6
j_call: TRBJ2-3
cdr3_aa: CASSLNQARGTDTQYF
cdr3_nt: TGTGCCAGCAGCTTAAATCAGGCCAGGGGCACAGATACGCAGTATTTT

cdr3_length: 13
d_call: .
clone_size: .
v_call: TRBV9
j_call: TRBJ2-3
cdr3_aa: CASSPTRPDTQYF
cdr3_nt: TGTGCCAGCAGCCCGACTAGGCCAGATACGCAGTATTTT

cdr3_length: 15
d_call: TRBD2
clone_size: once
v_call: TRBV7-7
j_call: TRBJ2-3
cdr3_aa: CASSPNSGGKDTQYF
cdr3_nt: TGTGCCAGCAGCCCCAATAGCGGGGGTAAGGATACGCAGTATTTT

cdr3_length: 15
d_call: TRBD2
clone_size: .
v_call: TRBV19
j_call: TRBJ2-1
cdr3_aa: CASSSSGGPYNEQFF
cdr3_nt: TGTGCCAGTAGTTCTAGCGGGGGACCTTACAATGAGCAGTTCTTC

cdr3_length: 16
d_call: TRBD2
clone_size: once
v_call: TRBV6-5
j_call: TRBJ2-1
cdr3_aa: CASSYGGLGIDNEQFF
cdr3_nt: TGTGCCAGCAGTTATGGGGGACTAGGCATTGACAATGAGCAGTTCTTC

cdr3_length: 15
d_call: .
clone_size: .
v_call: TRBV24-1
j_call: TRBJ2-7
cdr3_aa: CATSAAGAFAYEQYF
cdr3_nt: TGTGCCACCAGTGCTGCTGGGGCCTTTGCCTACGAGCAGTACTTC

cdr3_length: 14
d_call: TRBD2
clone_size: .
v_call: TRBV20-1
j_call: TRBJ2-1
cdr3_aa: CSASFSGSDNEQFF
cdr3_nt: TGCAGTGCTAGTTTTAGCGGGAGTGACAATGAGCAGTTCTTC

cdr3_length: 12
d_call: .
clone_size: few
v_call: TRBV30
j_call: TRBJ1-4
cdr3_aa: CAWSYRGEKLFF
cdr3_nt: TGTGCCTGGAGCTACAGAGGGGAAAAACTGTTTTTT

cdr3_length: 13
d_call: TRBD2
clone_size: few
v_call: TRBV9
j_call: TRBJ2-3
cdr3_aa: CASSVALADTQYF
cdr3_nt: TGTGCCAGCAGCGTAGCACTAGCGGATACGCAGTATTTT

cdr3_length: 12
d_call: .
clone_size: .
v_call: TRBV18
j_call: TRBJ1-3
cdr3_aa: CASSPQGNTIYF
cdr3_nt: TGTGCCAGCTCACCGCAGGGAAACACCATATATTTT

cdr3_length: 14
d_call: .
clone_size: .
v_call: TRBV7-2
j_call: TRBJ1-1
cdr3_aa: CASSLGIGGTEAFF
cdr3_nt: TGTGCCAGCAGCTTAGGGATAGGGGGCACTGAAGCTTTCTTT

cdr3_length: 13
d_call: .
clone_size: .
v_call: TRBV9
j_call: TRBJ1-1
cdr3_aa: CASSADTNTEAFF
cdr3_nt: TGTGCCAGCAGCGCAGATACAAACACTGAAGCTTTCTTT

cdr3_length: 13
d_call: TRBD1
clone_size: .
v_call: TRBV30
j_call: TRBJ2-7
cdr3_aa: CAWTGQGAREQYF
cdr3_nt: TGTGCCTGGACCGGACAGGGGGCTCGGGAGCAGTACTTC

cdr3_length: 14
d_call: .
clone_size: few
v_call: TRBV3-1/TRBV3-2
j_call: TRBJ2-1
cdr3_aa: CASSQGGLYNEQFF
cdr3_nt: TGTGCCAGCAGCCAGGGCGGGCTCTACAATGAGCAGTTCTTC

cdr3_length: 16
d_call: .
clone_size: .
v_call: TRBV5-6
j_call: TRBJ2-3
cdr3_aa: CASSRRTERGTDTQYF
cdr3_nt: TGTGCCAGCAGCCGACGGACAGAACGGGGCACAGATACGCAGTATTTT

cdr3_length: 12
d_call: TRBD2
clone_size: .
v_call: TRBV29-1
j_call: TRBJ2-3
cdr3_aa: CSVSGRADTQYF
cdr3_nt: TGCAGCGTAAGCGGGAGGGCCGATACGCAGTATTTT

cdr3_length: 13
d_call: .
clone_size: .
v_call: TRBV11-1
j_call: TRBJ1-1
cdr3_aa: CASSLQTNTEAFF
cdr3_nt: TGTGCCAGCAGCTTACAGACTAACACTGAAGCTTTCTTT

cdr3_length: 21
d_call: TRBD2
clone_size: once
v_call: TRBV19
j_call: TRBJ2-3
cdr3_aa: CASSISLGGTSGATLTDTQYF
cdr3_nt: TGTGCCAGTAGTATCTCTCTAGGGGGTACTAGCGGGGCCACCCTCACAGATACGCAGTATTTT

cdr3_length: 18
d_call: TRBD2
clone_size: .
v_call: TRBV24-1
j_call: TRBJ2-1
cdr3_aa: CATSAWGSGGGTYNEQFF
cdr3_nt: TGTGCCACCAGTGCCTGGGGATCCGGGGGAGGGACCTACAATGAGCAGTTCTTC

cdr3_length: 13
d_call: .
clone_size: .
v_call: TRBV29-1
j_call: TRBJ2-1
cdr3_aa: CSADEKGLGEQFF
cdr3_nt: TGCAGCGCCGACGAGAAGGGGTTAGGTGAGCAGTTCTTC

cdr3_length: 16
d_call: TRBD1
clone_size: .
v_call: TRBV4-2
j_call: TRBJ1-6
cdr3_aa: CASSQDPGQGAPPLHF
cdr3_nt: TGTGCCAGCAGCCAAGATCCTGGACAGGGGGCTCCACCCCTCCACTTT

cdr3_length: 16
d_call: TRBD1
clone_size: .
v_call: TRBV5-4
j_call: TRBJ2-3
cdr3_aa: CASSSRDRGAGDTQYF
cdr3_nt: TGTGCCAGCAGCTCCCGGGACAGGGGGGCCGGAGATACGCAGTATTTT

cdr3_length: 13
d_call: TRBD1
clone_size: few
v_call: TRBV29-1
j_call: TRBJ1-2
cdr3_aa: CSVANRGNYGYTF
cdr3_nt: TGCAGCGTTGCTAACAGGGGGAACTATGGCTACACCTTC

cdr3_length: 16
d_call: .
clone_size: .
v_call: TRBV4-2
j_call: TRBJ1-2
cdr3_aa: CASSQEDKHPNYGYTF
cdr3_nt: TGTGCCAGCAGCCAAGAGGACAAACACCCTAACTATGGCTACACCTTC

cdr3_length: 16
d_call: TRBD1
clone_size: .
v_call: TRBV10-2
j_call: TRBJ1-4
cdr3_aa: CASSGRTGGVGEKLFF
cdr3_nt: TGCGCCAGCTCAGGAAGGACAGGGGGCGTAGGTGAAAAACTGTTTTTT

cdr3_length: 15
d_call: .
clone_size: .
v_call: TRBV28
j_call: TRBJ1-3
cdr3_aa: CASSVRQLSGNTIYF
cdr3_nt: TGTGCCAGCAGTGTGAGACAGCTCTCTGGAAACACCATATATTTT

cdr3_length: 10
d_call: TRBD2
clone_size: .
v_call: TRBV29-1
j_call: TRBJ2-7
cdr3_aa: CSVIGRKQYF
cdr3_nt: TGCAGCGTTATCGGGAGGAAGCAGTACTTC

cdr3_length: 13
d_call: .
clone_size: .
v_call: TRBV11-3
j_call: TRBJ1-2
cdr3_aa: CASSLWDAGGYTF
cdr3_nt: TGTGCCAGCAGCTTATGGGACGCGGGGGGCTACACCTTC